The source of this T cell receptor (beta chain) is a study of cytomegalovirus exposure and HLA in healthy donors. In germline, CDR1 is MNHEY, CDR2 SVGAGI. V dropped 2 bases and J dropped 2 bases, with 16 bases sitting between them. The CDR3 spans 16 residues. Primers for the PCR totalled 60 Vbeta and 13 Jbeta. TCRdb's copy holds only in-frame clones and misses some; the assay was immunoSEQ multiplex PCR. The sample has approximately 140,000 clones, 73% seen once; the top ten hold approximately 1.6%. This chain uses TRBV6-5 with TRBJ2-7, with D perhaps matching TRBD1 (5 bases). This sequence originates from a woman aged 18-35 years in good health and CMV-seronegative. The specimen sequenced was PBMCs. This chain's CDR3 is CASSYTRQGRTYEQYF. CDR3 nucleotide sequence: TGTGCCAGCAGTTACACCCGGCAGGGTCGGACCTACGAGCAGTACTTC.